This TCR beta chain derives from a study of cytomegalovirus exposure and HLA in healthy donors. Overall study results and limits: TCR beta sequences reportedly predicted the HLA-A and HLA-B alleles of most subjects accurately.

A remark on this clone: Its antigen is currently unknown.

This PCR relied on a set of 60 Vbeta primers and 13 Jbeta primers. The protocol was immunoSEQ multiplex PCR, while the TCRdb copy is restricted to in-frame clones and leaves out a portion. The sample holds about 110,000 clones, less than 85% seen once. CDR3 size: 15 residues. The V end lost 3 bases, the J end lost 2 bases, and 16 bases lay between the germline ends. Germline CDR1 and CDR2: GTSNPN and SVGIG (reference sequence). The sequence derives from a woman in her forties in good health and CMV-seropositive. The sample consisted of PBMCs. The J gene is TRBJ2-5, the V gene TRBV30, with unresolved D. Here the CDR3 DNA reads TGTGCCTGGAGGTTTGGCAATTCCCTGCAAGAGACCCAGTACTTC. It codes for CAWRFGNSLQETQYF.